What follows is one T cell receptor (beta chain) and its context. This sample was included in a study of control samples from healthy donors and cancer patients. Sequencing was performed with immunoSEQ multiplex PCR; in TCRdb, only in-frame clones are kept and a portion is missing. The sample yields 100,000 to 120,000 clones, about 80% seen once. The CDR3 is made up of 14 amino acids. Trimming took 6 bases from V and 0 from J, leaving 12 bases between them. Germline-derived CDR1 and CDR2 are SNHLY and FYNNEI. The rearrangement uses TRBV2 and TRBJ2-7, with no clear D. The specimen was blood. This TCR came from a man aged 18 to 29 in good health. The CDR3 reads CASSPRINSYEQYF. CDR3 in DNA: TGTGCCAGCAGCCCCCGCATAAACTCCTACGAGCAGTACTTC.